This T cell receptor (beta chain) was found in a study of blood T cell repertoires in COVID-19. The CDR3 has 17 residues. Germline V gene lookup returns CDR1 MNHNS and CDR2 SASEGT. Germline trimming cut 4 bases from V and 8 bases from J; bases unmatched to any gene: 12. Only in-frame clones appear in the TCRdb table, and some are missing; sequencing was by immunoSEQ multiplex PCR. The sample records about 89,000 clones, more than 70% being singletons. The specimen sequenced was peripheral blood. The rearrangement joins TRBV6-1 to TRBJ2-1, with 12 bases that match TRBD1. The sequence was collected from a woman aged 80 or older with acute or convalescent COVID-19. CDR3 coding DNA: TGTGCCAGCAGTGCCTCACCGGGACAGGGGGCGGGGGATGAGCAGTTCTTC. As protein: CASSASPGQGAGDEQFF.